This TCR beta chain was observed in a study of Graves' ophthalmopathy and Graves' hyperthyroidism. Investigators amplified TCR beta CDR3 regions from RNA transcripts. HTBI primers served in a first-round RT-PCR, which a second-round multiplex PCR followed. From the multiplex PCR reads, TCRdb called clonotypes with MiXCR, one entry per CDR3 protein. This table has hundreds of thousands of distinct CDR3 sequences, roughly 39% appearing once. This clonotype was recorded many times. Its cognate antigen is unknown. For donors with ophthalmopathy, the disease showed moderate-to-severe activity, reached CAS ≥3 and NOSPECS ≥4, and had lasted under 3 months. Other autoimmune diseases, uncontrolled infections, pregnancy and lactation each led to patient exclusion. Out of around 10 ml of fresh peripheral blood, PBMCs were obtained. Findings and limits, study-wide: Cross-validated, the 13-signature model showed 87.88%/81.08% sensitivity/specificity, and 80%/75% in the test set.

J was trimmed by 0 bases and V by 2 bases; bases with no gene match: 6. The germline gives CDR1 LNHDA, CDR2 SQIVND (reference sequence). This CDR3 is built from 20 residues. The source material was peripheral blood. The V gene is TRBV19, the J gene TRBJ2-6; the match to TRBD2 covers 14 bases. The TCR originated in an adult man with Graves' ophthalmopathy. CDR3 DNA sequence: TGTGCCAGTAGTATAAAGGGACTAGCGGGGGTACCCTCTGGGGCCAACGTCCTGACTTTC. Translated, it gives CASSIKGLAGVPSGANVLTF.